This T cell receptor beta chain comes out of a study of blood T cell repertoires in COVID-19. Turning to the study itself: T cells, B-cell-depleted T cells, or PBMCs supplied cDNA or gDNA.

Remarks on this clone: This same CDR3 is encoded by further DNA sequences in the sample.

The germline gives CDR1 SGHDT, CDR2 YYEEEE. This CDR3 comprises 15 residues. The germline V and J ends were trimmed by 0 bases and 1 base, with 8 bases remaining between them. Using immunoSEQ multiplex PCR, the repertoire was profiled, and TCRdb retains in-frame clones only, with some absent. Of 150,000 to 200,000 clones detected, more than 75% appear once; the ten largest clones hold about 8.4%. The chain combines TRBV5-6 with TRBJ1-3, with D possibly being TRBD1 (5 bases). Sample: peripheral blood. The receptor comes from a woman aged 70-85 years with acute or convalescent COVID-19. CDR3 in DNA: TGTGCCAGCAGCTTGGTGCAGGGATCTGGAAACACCATATATTTT. It specifies CASSLVQGSGNTIYF.